These 25 T cell receptor beta chains were sequenced from one sample in a study of response to subunit inactivated influenza vaccine. Using its own MiXCR run on the RT-PCR reads, TCRdb lists one record per CDR3 protein. The table shows roughly 710,000 distinct CDR3 sequences, with 12% to 15% occurring only once. Specimen: PBMCs from blood, collected 14 to 15 days before vaccination. The origin of the receptors is a man between 45 and 60 years old who received an inactivated influenza vaccine.

This chain joins TRBV12-3 or TRBV12-4 and TRBJ1-4; D remains ambiguous. The V end lost 2 bases, the J end lost 7 bases, and 5 bases lay between the germline ends. This CDR3 contains 12 residues. CDR3 sequence (DNA): TGTGCCAGCAGTTTACGAGGTGAAAAACTGTTTTTT. Translated: CASSLRGEKLFF.

The sample holds a few counts of this clonotype. The chain is built from TRBV27 and TRBJ1-1, with D possibly being TRBD1 (6 bases). The V and J ends lost 5 bases and 8 bases respectively, with 9 bases between them. This CDR3 has 11 residues. Germline-derived CDR1 and CDR2 are MNHEY and SMNVEV (reference sequence). In nucleotides, the CDR3 is TGTGCCAGCAGTATTAGGGGGGAAGCTTTCTTT. Translation: CASSIRGEAFF.

V is TRBV7-8 and J is TRBJ2-3; 10 bases are shared with TRBD2. This CDR3 spans 17 amino acids. The germline V gene has CDR1 SGHVS and CDR2 FQNEAQ. V was pared by 2 bases and J by 4 bases, with 9 bases of the junction left unmatched. The CDR3 loop is CASSLPLGLADSDTQYF. The CDR3, as DNA: TGTGCCAGCAGCTTACCTCTTGGACTAGCGGATTCAGATACGCAGTATTTT.

This clonotype appeared a few times. The gene calls are TRBV9 and TRBJ2-7; D is uncertain. Trimming removed 4 bases from V and 6 bases from J, with 14 bases in between. Germline-derived CDR1 and CDR2 are SGDLS and YYNGEE. The CDR3 has 13 residues. The CDR3 DNA is TGTGCCAGCAGCCCGCAAATAGCATCCGAGCAGTACTTC. This translates into CASSPQIASEQYF.

There are a few counts of this clonotype. The chain is built from TRBV12-3 or TRBV12-4 and TRBJ2-7; 8 nucleotides agree with TRBD1. V was pared by 5 bases and J by 3 bases, with 12 bases of the junction left unmatched. The length of the CDR3 is 16 residues. The CDR3 nucleotides read TGTGCCAGCAGTCCCGGGACAGGCCTGGGACACTACGAGCAGTACTTC. Amino acids: CASSPGTGLGHYEQYF.

The chain employs TRBV3-1 and TRBJ2-1, with D unresolved. V lost 3 bases, J lost 12 bases, and 9 bases lay in between. In germline, CDR1 is LGHDT, CDR2 YNNKEL (reference sequence). The CDR3 spans 11 residues. CDR3 bases: TGTGCCAGCAGCCATCTATTTGGGCAGTTCTTC. The encoded protein is CASSHLFGQFF.

This clonotype occurred many times. The V and J genes are TRBV7-2 and TRBJ2-3, with a weak D call TRBD2 (5 bases). V lost 5 bases, J lost 8 bases, and 11 bases lay in between. The CDR3 length is 12 residues. Germline CDR1 and CDR2: SGHTA and FQGNSA. The CDR3 is CASSPLVSTQYF. As DNA, the CDR3 is TGTGCCAGCAGCCCACTAGTCTCTACGCAGTATTTT.

This chain links TRBV13 with TRBJ1-6, with D possibly TRBD1 on 6 matching bases. V was cut by 0 bases and J by 6 bases, with 12 bases left in between. There are 16 residues in the CDR3. Germline V gene data show CDR1 as PRHDT and CDR2 as FYEKMQ (reference sequence). The CDR3 spells CASSLGLGGGNSPLHF. The CDR3 DNA sequence: TGTGCCAGCAGCTTAGGCCTTGGAGGGGGTAATTCACCCCTCCACTTT.

This clonotype was detected a few times. The chain is built from TRBV4-3 and TRBJ2-7; a possible D gene is TRBD2 (5 bases). This CDR3 has 16 residues. V lost 1 base and J lost 0, with 13 bases in between. CDR1 LGHNA and CDR2 YSLEER come from the germline V gene. CDR3 nucleotide sequence: TGCGCCAGCAGCCAAGTTCAAGCGGAGCACTCCTACGAGCAGTACTTC. The encoded protein is CASSQVQAEHSYEQYF.

This sequence joins TRBV6-2 or TRBV6-3 and TRBJ2-1, with TRBD2 matching over 11 bases. The CDR3 is made up of 16 amino acids. V shed 0 bases and J 7 bases; nucleotides not matched to a gene: 5. Germline CDR1 reads MNHEY; CDR2 reads SVGEGT. DNA of the CDR3: TGTGCCAGCAGTTACTCGGCTAGCGGGAGGTCGAATGAGCAGTTCTTC. Translating it yields CASSYSASGRSNEQFF.

V gene TRBV6-5 combines with J gene TRBJ2-7; 7 nucleotides agree with TRBD1. V lost 2 bases and J lost 5; bases outside the gene matches: 6. The CDR3 runs 14 residues. CDR1 and CDR2 from the germline V gene are MNHEY and SVGAGI. The DNA for the CDR3 is TGTGCCAGCAGTTACGAGGGGGCCGTTGACGAGCAGTACTTC. Residues: CASSYEGAVDEQYF.

This clonotype turned up a few times. The gene calls are TRBV2 and TRBJ2-2, with D unclear. Germline V lookup: CDR1 SNHLY, CDR2 FYNNEI. CDR3 length: 14 residues. Trimming cost V 3 bases and J 4 bases, with 9 bases left between them. The CDR3 bases are TGTGCCAGCAGTGAGTTGGCGAGCACCGGGGAGCTGTTTTTT. This sequence encodes CASSELASTGELFF.

The chain links TRBV12-3 or TRBV12-4 to TRBJ2-5; 10 bases align to TRBD1. The ends lost 5 bases at V and 0 bases at J; junction bases unmatched: 18. The CDR3 length is 20 residues. The CDR3 DNA sequence: TGTGCCAGCAGTGCGAAAGAGGGACAGGGGCACCAACACGACCAAGAGACCCAGTACTTC. It translates to CASSAKEGQGHQHDQETQYF.

The chain employs TRBV20-1 and TRBJ2-1; 10 nucleotides align to TRBD2. V lost 6 bases to trimming and J lost 7 bases; unmatched junction nucleotides: 15. The CDR3 length is 16 residues. The germline V gene encodes CDR1 DFQATT and CDR2 SNEGSKA (reference sequence). Here the CDR3 reads CSAPPLAGAKWNEQFF. DNA for the CDR3: TGCAGTGCGCCCCCCCTAGCGGGGGCCAAATGGAATGAGCAGTTCTTC.

There are a few counts of this clonotype. The chain recombines TRBV6-5 with TRBJ2-2; 8 bases are shared with TRBD2. The CDR3 is 15 amino acids. CDR1 is MNHEY and CDR2 is SVGAGI in the germline V gene. V lost 6 bases and J lost 1; bases outside the gene matches: 4. CDR3 sequence (DNA): TGTGCCAGCAGGTTCACTAGCGGGAACACCGGGGAGCTGTTTTTT. This translates into CASRFTSGNTGELFF.

A few counts support this clonotype. This chain uses TRBV9 with TRBJ2-5, with D tentatively TRBD2 (6 bases). V was clipped by 4 bases and J by 4 bases, with 14 bases between them. Per the germline V gene, CDR1 is SGDLS and CDR2 is YYNGEE. This CDR3 is 14 amino acids long. This chain's CDR3 is CASSHGSSIETQYF. CDR3 nucleotide sequence: TGTGCCAGCAGCCACGGGAGCTCGATAGAGACCCAGTACTTC. The full variable domain, in which reference TRBV9 and TRBJ2-5 provide the parts outside the CDR3, is DSGVTQTPKHLITATGQRVTLRCSPRSGDLSVYWYQQSLDQGLQFLIQYYNGEERAKGNILERFSAQQFPDLHSELNLSSLELGDSALYFCASSHGSSIETQYFGPGTRLLVL.

In DNA form, the CDR3 reads TGCAGTGCTCCTACCCGGACTAGCGGGAGGTACAATGAGCAGTTCTTC. Translated, it gives CSAPTRTSGRYNEQFF. This rearrangement joins TRBV20-1 to TRBJ2-1; the match to TRBD2 covers 14 bases. CDR1 and CDR2 from the germline V gene are DFQATT and SNEGSKA (reference sequence). The CDR3 loop spans 16 amino acids. Trimming took 5 bases from V and 4 from J; bases not matched to a gene: 7.

V is TRBV4-1 and J is TRBJ2-2, with 7 bases matching TRBD1. Germline V CDR1 and CDR2: MGHRA, YSYEKL. V shed 2 bases and J 5 bases; nucleotides not matched to a gene: 8. This CDR3 contains 16 residues. CDR3 in amino acids: CASSQTYRGRTGELFF. The CDR3 coding sequence is TGCGCCAGCAGCCAAACTTACAGGGGTCGGACCGGGGAGCTGTTTTTT.

The V call is TRBV7-2, the J call TRBJ1-5, with D possibly matching TRBD1 (6 bases). V dropped 1 base and J dropped 9 bases, with 16 bases sitting between them. In germline, CDR1 is SGHTA, CDR2 FQGNSA. The CDR3 covers 15 residues. DNA of the CDR3: TGTGCCAGCAGCTTAGTGCAGGGGACGCGACTGCCCCAGCATTTT. Translated, it gives CASSLVQGTRLPQHF.

The chain has TRBV5-1 and TRBJ2-7, with 7 bases aligning to TRBD1. Germline V CDR1 and CDR2: SGHRS, YFSETQ. The CDR3 covers 14 residues. The J segment lost 2 bases and the V segment lost 6 bases, leaving 8 bases of the junction unmatched. This CDR3 reads CASKEMTGPYEQYF. The CDR3 DNA sequence: TGCGCCAGCAAAGAGATGACAGGGCCCTACGAGCAGTACTTC.

The chain links TRBV15 to TRBJ2-5; D is possibly TRBD2 (6 bases). Germline V gene data show CDR1 as LNHNV and CDR2 as YYDKDF (reference sequence). The CDR3 has 15 residues. Trimming cost V 4 bases and J 1 base, with 13 bases left between them. CDR3: CATSTRTKLQETQYF. The CDR3, as DNA: TGTGCCACCAGCACCCGGACTAAACTCCAAGAGACCCAGTACTTC.

This clonotype occurred many times. The gene calls are TRBV4-3 and TRBJ1-4; D not resolved. Germline-derived CDR1 and CDR2 are LGHNA and YSLEER. With 4 bases removed from V and 0 bases from J, the gap between germline ends came to 9 bases. The CDR3 is 15 residues long. CDR3 in DNA: TGCGCCAGCAGCCCCAAGAGTGCAACTAATGAAAAACTGTTTTTT. Translation: CASSPKSATNEKLFF.

This clonotype has only a few counts. The chain carries TRBV4-3 and TRBJ2-1; 7 bases agree with TRBD2. The CDR3 sequence is 16 residues long. The V gene's germline CDR1 is LGHNA and CDR2 YSLEER. Trimming cost V 0 bases and J 7 bases; bases outside gene matches: 9. CDR3: CASSQDWGGRGNEQFF. CDR3 bases: TGCGCCAGCAGCCAAGATTGGGGTGGGAGGGGTAATGAGCAGTTCTTC.

The chain carries TRBV2 and TRBJ1-1; D gene unclear. Trimming shortened V by 4 bases and J by 7 bases, and 4 bases separated the two germline ends. This CDR3 is built from 10 residues. The germline gives CDR1 SNHLY, CDR2 FYNNEI. This CDR3 reads CASSAVEAFF. Written as DNA, the CDR3 is TGTGCCAGCAGTGCGGTTGAAGCTTTCTTT.

This clonotype was picked up a small number of times. The chain couples TRBV10-3 to TRBJ2-1; a possible D gene is TRBD2 (6 bases). Trimming removed 6 bases from V and 8 bases from J, with 11 bases in between. Germline loops: CDR1 ENHRY, CDR2 SYGVKD. This CDR3 has 12 residues. In DNA, the CDR3 is TGTGCCATCAGCAGACTAGAGGATGAGCAGTTCTTC. This translates into CAISRLEDEQFF.